The T cell receptor (beta chain) described here comes from a study of cytomegalovirus exposure and HLA in healthy donors. Findings of the study overall: Among TCR beta chains, those listed as cytomegalovirus-associated numbered about 160. Fewer than 20,000 TCR beta sequences were associated with HLA alleles at 0.05 false discovery rate in a later analysis.

This CDR3 is 15 amino acids long. Germline loops: CDR1 MDHEN, CDR2 SYDVKM. The V segment lost 6 bases and the J segment 6 bases; nucleotides outside the gene matches: 9. Both 60 Vbeta primers and 13 Jbeta primers went into the PCR. Assay: immunoSEQ multiplex PCR; the TCRdb copy retains only in-frame clones and omits some. The table shows 110,000 to 150,000 clones, with 65% to 90% occurring only once. This clone showed up just a few times. Its antigen remains unknown. The genes are TRBV28 and TRBJ2-3, with TRBD1 matching 10 bases. The sample taken for sequencing was PBMCs. The receptor's source is a female donor in good health and CMV-seronegative. This CDR3 reads CASRGGDRGSDTQYF. The DNA of the CDR3 is TGTGCCAGCAGGGGGGGGGACAGGGGAAGTGATACGCAGTATTTT. Based on the CDR3 plus reference TRBV28 and TRBJ2-3, the full variable domain is DVKVTQSSRYLVKRTGEKVFLECVQDMDHENMFWYRQDPGLGLRLIYFSYDVKMKEKGDIPEGYSVSREKKERFSLILESASTNQTSMYLCASRGGDRGSDTQYFGPGTRLTVL.